Below are 5 T cell receptor beta chains sequenced from a single sample in a study of OX40 agonist ivuxolimab in advanced cancers. The table came from immunoSEQ multiplex PCR; TCRdb's copy has only in-frame clones and leaves some out. The sample includes under 85,000 clones, about 81% seen only once; the top ten take more than 4%. Sample: CD4+ or CD8+ T cells sorted from blood, taken in a trial of the OX40 agonist ivuxolimab. These TCRs come from an adult with an advanced solid tumor such as melanoma, head and neck, liver or kidney cancer.

This chain uses TRBV5-1 with TRBJ2-7; unclear D gene. The germline V and J ends were trimmed by 0 bases and 2 bases, with 6 bases remaining between them. The CDR3 is 13 residues long. The germline gives CDR1 SGHRS, CDR2 YFSETQ. The CDR3 DNA sequence: TGCGCCAGCAGCTTGGACAGTGCCTACGAGCAGTACTTC. Translation gives CASSLDSAYEQYF.

The chain combines TRBV6-5 with TRBJ2-7; TRBD2 agrees at 12 bases. V shed 6 bases and J 2 bases; nucleotides not matched to a gene: 2. The CDR3 contains 14 residues. Germline loops: CDR1 MNHEY, CDR2 SVGAGI. The chain's CDR3 is CASSRTSGTYEQYF. Here the CDR3 DNA reads TGTGCCAGCAGCCGGACTAGCGGGACCTACGAGCAGTACTTC.

The CDR3 sequence is CASSYYRGEQFF. CDR3 DNA: TGTGCCAGCAGCTACTACAGGGGTGAGCAGTTCTTC. J is TRBJ2-1 and V is TRBV2; 7 bases match TRBD1. Germline V gene lookup returns CDR1 SNHLY and CDR2 FYNNEI. The trim removed 6 bases at V and 9 bases at J, leaving 5 bases unmatched. CDR3 length: 12 amino acids. Based on the CDR3 plus reference TRBV2 and TRBJ2-1, the full variable domain is EPEVTQTPSHQVTQMGQEVILRCVPISNHLYFYWYRQILGQKVEFLVSFYNNEISEKSEIFDDQFSVERPDGSNFTLKIRSTKLEDSAMYFCASSYYRGEQFFGPGTRLTVL.

The chain carries TRBV7-6 and TRBJ2-5; TRBD2 matches 13 bases. This CDR3 region has 19 residues. J gave up 4 bases and V 5 bases, and 16 bases lay outside the gene matches. CDR1 and CDR2 (germline): SGHVS, FNYEAQ. The CDR3 DNA sequence: TGTGCCAGCAGCACGAGGTTCGGACTAGCGGGAGAATTGGGAGAGACCCAGTACTTC. It translates to CASSTRFGLAGELGETQYF. Full variable domain (rest looked up from reference TRBV7-6 and TRBJ2-5): GAGVSQSPRYKVTKRGQDVALRCDPISGHVSLYWYRQALGQGPEFLTYFNYEAQQDKSGLPNDRFSAERPEGSISTLTIQRTEQRDSAMYRCASSTRFGLAGELGETQYFGPGTRLLVL.

The chain employs TRBV25-1 and TRBJ2-4; 14 bases agree with TRBD2. In germline, CDR1 is MGHDK, CDR2 SYGVNS. The CDR3 is made up of 16 amino acids. J gave up 8 bases and V 6 bases, and 9 bases lay outside the gene matches. Here the CDR3 reads CASSPGLAGARDIQYF. The CDR3, as DNA: TGTGCCAGCAGCCCGGGACTAGCGGGAGCAAGGGACATTCAGTACTTC.